The source of this T cell receptor beta chain is a study of cytomegalovirus exposure and HLA in healthy donors (dated by TCRdb to 2015 to 2018). For the study in its entirety: In an earlier analysis of some 550 of the donors, around 290 Gb of sequence data and 90 million to 130 million unique TCR beta sequences from about 179 million T cells were reported. An early release covering roughly 600 HLA-typed donors comprised about 310 gigabases of sequencing data and tens of millions of unique TCR sequences. Among the roughly 430 genotyped donors, about 83% belonged to the genetic ancestry cluster associated with self-reported Caucasian donors. The study aimed to test whether cataloging public T cell receptors could reveal signatures of past pathogen exposure. Using immunosequencing, the study profiled T cell repertoires from 666 subjects and related those repertoires to cytomegalovirus serostatus. In addition to the first cohort of 666 subjects, a separate validation cohort of approximately 130 different subjects was used. To predict cytomegalovirus infection status, the study combined high-throughput TCR immunosequencing, statistical association of individual TCRs with disease status, and machine learning. A later analysis re-examined previously published TCR beta repertoires from 610 or so donors and added high-resolution HLA genotyping to investigate patterns of TCR occurrence. Rather than using new phenotypic data, the later analysis identified candidate immune exposures from TCR beta sequences and from how often those sequences occurred across donors. In an earlier analysis of 587 of the donors, high-throughput TCR beta sequencing was used to judge whether each TCR beta V gene segment behaved as functional or pseudogenic. Donor age, sex, ethnicity and CMV serostatus were compiled alongside the repertoire data. A later genetic analysis used genome-wide SNP genotypes for about 65% of the 666 donors, treating that subset as a discovery cohort. Every discovery cohort repertoire had been produced on one sequencing platform. Class I and class II HLA loci were covered by the typing at four-digit resolution. Typing coverage varied by locus: roughly 629-640 donors for A, B, C, DRB1 and DQB1; approximately 520 for DQA1; around 570 for DPA1; 450 to 480 for DPB1. Five DR-DQ haplotypes were treated as single units for association and clustering because of strong linkage in the cohort. Among around 400 genotyped donors of the cohort, an average of roughly 230,000 unique TCR beta nucleotide sequences was sequenced per donor, of which approximately 18% were non-productive. Findings and caveats that apply to the study as a whole: Linkage disequilibrium might explain the correlated functional status among segregating V segments, but an unknown experimental factor could not be ruled out. In a later analysis, most CMV-associated TCR beta chains were found to appear HLA-restricted, with HLA associations seemingly driven largely by CMV exposure. A later analysis found that HLA-associated TCR beta chains were more clonally expanded and had lower generation probabilities than equally common non-associated chains. Because HLA typing was missing for some donors at each locus, association tests included only the typed subset. Sequencing depth was assumed to be roughly uniform across donors in the presence/absence analyses, though that assumption may not hold. Across donors, most TCR sequences were observed very rarely, whereas some public TCRs were present in many individuals. CMV serostatus was the only immune exposure information available for the cohort. Because counts were too low, about 17 rarely observed V segments, including chromosome 9 orphons, were excluded from the earlier analysis of 500 to 700 of the donors. In a later analysis, several top co-occurrence clusters were reported to appear linked to parvovirus B19, influenza, CMV and Epstein-Barr virus. The cohort was sequenced for TCR beta chains only, and without alpha or paired-chain data the features that could be detected were limited. Strong co-occurrence of HLA alleles, especially DR and DQ, made assigning TCR associations to individual alleles difficult. The study gave a list of 150 to 200 TCR beta chains associated with cytomegalovirus. In a later genetic analysis, fewer N-insertions in productive TCRs were reported among donors in an Asian-associated ancestry cluster than the approximately 670-donor mean. The classifier was reported to diagnose cytomegalovirus status with high specificity and sensitivity in both the original cohort and the validation cohort. Three of the identified cytomegalovirus-associated TCR beta chains were confirmed in vitro to be specific for cytomegalovirus antigens. A group of highly shared sequence variants was considered likely to be a technical artifact of the sequencing pipeline. According to a later analysis, TCR association rates differed among HLA loci, with DRB1 alleles showing the most associated TCRs and HLA-C alleles showing the fewest. The 87-base-pair reads could not distinguish some IMGT-functional V segments, including TRBV6-2 and TRBV6-3, so those segments were excluded. At a false discovery rate of 0.05, a later analysis linked around 17,000 TCR beta sequences to specific HLA alleles. A further reported finding was that TCR beta sequences accurately predicted the HLA-A and HLA-B alleles for most subjects in the first cohort. In an earlier analysis of fewer than 750 of the donors, most TCR beta V segments were observed in productive rearrangements about 87% or about 30% of the time, broadly matching IMGT annotations. An association between a missense DCLRE1C variant and V-gene and J-gene trimming of TCR beta chains was found in a later genetic analysis and replicated in an independent cohort. The authors suggested that the approach could potentially be extended to other disease states and immunological phenotypes.

The library was prepared using the immunoSEQ multiplex PCR assay. A mixture of 60 forward primers for TCR Vbeta segments and 13 reverse primers for TCR Jbeta segments was used in the multiplex PCR. Amplification of the CDR3 region of rearranged TCR beta genes was performed with a multiplex PCR assay on genomic DNA. Amplified TCR beta libraries were sequenced as 87-base-pair reads on the Illumina HiSeq System. Turning to the authors' computational methods: A later analysis tallied around 82 million unique TCR beta chains across the 666 repertoires, and some 10 million of those chains were shared by two or more donors. A nearest-neighbor algorithm error-corrected the raw reads and collapsed the reads into unique sequences, merging closely related sequences to remove PCR and sequencing errors. Alignment of CDR3 sequences to IMGT reference sequences was used to assign V, D and J gene segments. Each retained sequence needed at least a six-nucleotide match to both a V gene segment and a J gene segment. A rearrangement was called productive if the CDR3 had no stop codons and remained in frame with V and J, and every other rearrangement was called non-productive. Following IMGT convention, CDR3 was defined as the stretch from the second conserved V-encoded cysteine to the conserved J-encoded phenylalanine. The earlier analysis of some 550 of the donors excluded any sequence lacking an unambiguous match to a single V gene segment. An earlier analysis of several hundred of the donors called V segments functional above 56.7% productive rearrangements and segregating when the between-donor standard deviation exceeded 5%. A statistical classification framework was built for diagnosing cytomegalovirus status from the catalog of TCR beta chain sequences. In a later analysis, V and J genes were assigned by comparing TCR nucleotide sequences against IMGT/GENE-DB human TR gene sequences. A later analysis assigned CDR3 sequences and most-parsimonious VDJ recombination scenarios with the TCRdist pipeline. In a later analysis, each TCR beta chain was defined by its CDR3 amino acid sequence together with its V-gene family, and reads lacking a unique V-gene family were excluded. A later analysis removed 592 highly shared, low-generation-probability nucleotide sequences to deal with suspected cross-contamination and a sequencing artifact. For each public chain, a later analysis derived a clonal expansion index from normalized ranks of inferred template counts within each repertoire. Generation probabilities in a later analysis came from a VDJ recombination model fitted to out-of-frame rearrangements, and those results were checked against IGoR. In a later analysis, hypergeometric tests were used to score TCR-TCR, TCR-HLA and TCR-CMV co-occurrence, with a repertoire-size bias correction applied to TCR pairs. To estimate false discovery rates, a later analysis permuted the HLA or CMV assignments 20 times. A later analysis grouped co-occurring TCRs with DBSCAN, adding TCRdist sequence similarity when clustering within HLA-allele-positive subsets. For co-occurrence clustering, repertoires with fewer than 30,000 or more than 120,000 public chains were excluded, along with roughly 5 repertoires with anomalous nucleotide sharing. TCRdb's version of the immuneACCESS table is confined to in-frame rearrangements and falls short of the full clone set. An unresolved V gene accounts for under half of the shortfall where checked; the remainder is of unknown origin. V, J and clone size are those of that table, while D and trimming were read from the DNA. Within this sample are 140,000 to 150,000 clones, with about three quarters of them counted one time only. Clones ranked in the top ten supply around 1.9% of the sample.

As regards this clone: What this receptor recognizes is not known. Base qualities are not recorded, but no much larger clone differs from it by a single base.

The cohort was made up of 666 healthy bone marrow donors. At the time of sampling, all cohort members were nominally healthy, though unrecorded immune exposures were likely present. The donor was CMV seronegative and was included in the group of a few hundred seronegative cohort members. A peripheral blood sample was provided by each donor, and peripheral blood mononuclear cells were used for TCR beta sequencing. Genomic DNA was extracted from the blood cell samples with the Qiagen DNeasy Blood Extraction Kit. Based on the germline V gene, the CDR1 and CDR2 sequences are MGHRA and YSYEKL. Reading from cysteine to phenylalanine, the CDR3 counts 16 amino acids. Only CDR3 DNA remains: 48 bases, in frame from the first base. Ends trimmed: V by 2 bases, J by 1 base; bases unmatched to a gene: 6.

The receptor was derived from a man aged 40-55 years in good health and CMV-seronegative. The V and J genes are TRBV4-1 and TRBJ1-1; the junction holds 8 bases that match TRBD1. The sample taken for sequencing was PBMCs. CDR3 reads: CASSQLGQGKNTEAFF. The base sequence is TGCGCCAGCAGCCAACTTGGACAGGGAAAGAACACTGAAGCTTTCTTT.